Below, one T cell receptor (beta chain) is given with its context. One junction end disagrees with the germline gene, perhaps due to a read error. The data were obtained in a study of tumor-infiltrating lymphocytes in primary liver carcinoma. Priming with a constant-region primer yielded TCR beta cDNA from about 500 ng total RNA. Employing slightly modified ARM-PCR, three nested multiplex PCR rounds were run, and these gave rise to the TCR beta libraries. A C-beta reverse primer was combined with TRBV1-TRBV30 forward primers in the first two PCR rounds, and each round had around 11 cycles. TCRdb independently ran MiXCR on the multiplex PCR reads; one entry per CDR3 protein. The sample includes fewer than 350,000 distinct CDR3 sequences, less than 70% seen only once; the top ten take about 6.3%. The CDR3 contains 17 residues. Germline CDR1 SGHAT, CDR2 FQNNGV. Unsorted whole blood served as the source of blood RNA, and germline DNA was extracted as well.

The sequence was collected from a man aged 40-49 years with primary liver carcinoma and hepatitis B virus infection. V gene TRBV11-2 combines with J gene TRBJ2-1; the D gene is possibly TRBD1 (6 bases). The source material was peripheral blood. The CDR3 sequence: CASSLVPRGSSYNEEFF. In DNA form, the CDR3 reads TGTGCCAGCAGCTTAGTCCCCAGGGGTAGCTCCTACAATGAGGAGTTCTTC.